This T cell receptor (beta chain) appears in the sequencing data of a study of blood T cell repertoires in COVID-19. V was pared by 7 bases and J by 5 bases, with 7 bases of the junction left unmatched. The CDR3 is 13 amino acids. Germline-derived CDR1 and CDR2 are SGHAT and FQNNGV. Generated by immunoSEQ multiplex PCR, the TCRdb table keeps only in-frame clones and is missing some. The table shows approximately 180,000 clones, with roughly nine tenths occurring only once. This sequence joins TRBV11-2 and TRBJ2-5, with 7 bases lining up with TRBD2. Sequenced: PBMCs or T cells enriched from blood (not recorded which). This receptor was identified in a middle-aged woman with acute COVID-19. The CDR3 bases are TGTGCCAGCACCAGGGCGGGGGAGGAGACCCAGTACTTC. Encoded protein: CASTRAGEETQYF.